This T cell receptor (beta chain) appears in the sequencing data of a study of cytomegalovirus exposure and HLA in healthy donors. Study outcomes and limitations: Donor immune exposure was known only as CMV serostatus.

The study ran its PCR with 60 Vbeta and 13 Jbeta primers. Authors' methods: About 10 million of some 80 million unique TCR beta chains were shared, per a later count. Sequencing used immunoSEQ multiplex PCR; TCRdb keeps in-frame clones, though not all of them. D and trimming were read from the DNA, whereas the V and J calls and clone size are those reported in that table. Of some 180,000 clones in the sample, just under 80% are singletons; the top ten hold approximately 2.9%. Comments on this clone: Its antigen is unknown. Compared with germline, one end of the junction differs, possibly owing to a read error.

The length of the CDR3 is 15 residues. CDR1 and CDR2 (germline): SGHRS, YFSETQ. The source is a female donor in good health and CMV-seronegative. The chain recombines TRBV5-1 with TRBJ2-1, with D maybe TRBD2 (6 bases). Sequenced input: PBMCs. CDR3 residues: CTSSSPVGGWNEQFF. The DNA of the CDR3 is TGCACCAGCAGCTCCCCCGTAGGAGGGTGGAATGAGCAGTTCTTC.